The entry below describes one T cell receptor (beta chain). The antigen is undetermined. This entry comes from a study of neoadjuvant nivolumab and ipilimumab in lung cancer. The study's findings and limits: Pretherapy blood TCR richness correlated positively with resected tumor richness. From pretherapy to surgery, tumor richness and clonality rose with dual therapy. TCR receptors were sequenced in few samples. TCR richness and clonality were higher in tumors than adjacent uninvolved lung.

This CDR3 spans 13 amino acids. Germline-derived CDR1 and CDR2 are MDHEN and SYDVKM. Deletions cut 1 base from V and 6 bases from J, with 10 bases between. This table comes from immunoSEQ multiplex PCR, and its TCRdb copy is limited to in-frame clones, with some not included. The repertoire holds around 21,000 clones, with approximately 82% as singletons. The sample in question was peripheral blood, obtained before neoadjuvant nivolumab, alone or with ipilimumab. The rearrangement uses TRBV28 and TRBJ2-7, with unresolved D. The TCR originated in an adult with non-small cell lung cancer. The chain's CDR3 is CASSLFSTGEQYF. DNA for the CDR3: TGTGCCAGCAGTTTATTCTCAACGGGCGAGCAGTACTTC. Full variable domain (rest looked up from reference TRBV28 and TRBJ2-7): DVKVTQSSRYLVKRTGEKVFLECVQDMDHENMFWYRQDPGLGLRLIYFSYDVKMKEKGDIPEGYSVSREKKERFSLILESASTNQTSMYLCASSLFSTGEQYFGPGTRLTVT.